Below are 21 T cell receptor beta chains sequenced from a single sample in a study of blood T cell repertoires in COVID-19. Clones were sequenced by immunoSEQ multiplex PCR, and TCRdb holds only the in-frame ones, with some missing. The data show more than 12,000 clones, with about 89% seen just once and less than 4% held by the top ten. The source material was peripheral blood. These receptor sequences come from a human donor in a cohort sampled during active COVID-19.

The CDR3 DNA reads TGTGCCAGCAGTGGGACAGGGGAGGGCTACACCTTC. Its protein is CASSGTGEGYTF. The genes are TRBV12-3 or TRBV12-4 and TRBJ1-2; 10 bases match TRBD1. V gave up 5 bases and J gave up 8 bases; unmatched junction bases: 2. CDR3 size: 12 residues.

This chain uses TRBV7-2 with TRBJ2-1; 8 nucleotides agree with TRBD1. The V and J ends lost 1 base and 16 bases, in that order; junction bases with no gene match: 9. CDR1 is SGHTA and CDR2 is FQGNSA in the germline V gene. The CDR3 totals 13 residues. The CDR3 region has the DNA TGTGCCAGCAGCTTAGAGGGGCGACAGGGGAAATTCTTC. Its protein product is CASSLEGRQGKFF.

The chain has TRBV4-2 and TRBJ2-3; tentatively, D is TRBD2 (7 bases). CDR1 and CDR2 from the germline V gene are LGHNA and YNFKEQ. This CDR3 has 15 amino acids. V lost 3 bases to trimming and J lost 0 bases, with 10 bases between them. The CDR3, as DNA: TGTGCCAGCAGCCAGGGGGGGCAGAGCACAGATACGCAGTATTTT. Translating gives CASSQGGQSTDTQYF.

The DNA of the CDR3 is TGTGCCAGCAGCCAGGACAGGGAAGGAAACACCATATATTTT. It encodes CASSQDREGNTIYF. This rearrangement joins TRBV5-4 to TRBJ1-3, with 8 nucleotides matching TRBD1. Germline V CDR1 and CDR2: SGHNT, YYREEE (reference sequence). CDR3 length equals 14 residues. The ends lost 4 bases at V and 4 bases at J; junction bases unmatched: 4.

The chain employs TRBV12-3 or TRBV12-4 and TRBJ1-1; D gene unclear. Trimming pared 7 bases from V and 2 bases from J, leaving 11 bases between. The CDR3 is made up of 13 amino acids. In nucleotides, the CDR3 is TGTGCCAGCACTTTCTCCCCCAACACTGAAGCTTTCTTT. This sequence encodes CASTFSPNTEAFF.

This clone was observed once. This chain links TRBV18 with TRBJ1-5; a possible D gene is TRBD1 (5 bases). Trimming left V 3 bases short and J 5 bases short, with 8 bases between. The CDR3 contains 13 residues. Per germline, CDR1 KGHSH and CDR2 LQKENI. For the CDR3, the DNA is TGTGCCAGCTCACCCTCCAGGGATCAGCCCCAGCATTTT. Translating it yields CASSPSRDQPQHF.

Comments on this clone: Sequence at one end of the junction differs from germline and may be a read error. At the DNA level, this CDR3 is encoded by other sequences in the same sample as well. The chain uses TRBV7-8 and TRBJ1-4, with a possible D match to TRBD1 (6 bases). The V gene's germline CDR1 is SGHVS and CDR2 FQNEAQ. There are 15 residues in the CDR3. The CDR3 protein is CASSLGGQTREKLFF. The CDR3 region has the DNA TGTGCCAGCAGCTTAGGTGGACAGACTCGTGAAAAACTATTTTTT.

V usage is TRBV5-1 and J usage is TRBJ1-4, with a tentative D call TRBD1 (5 bases). Germline CDR1 SGHRS, CDR2 YFSETQ. Deletions cut 0 bases from V and 8 bases from J, with 8 bases between. The CDR3 totals 13 residues. CDR3 in DNA: TGCGCCAGCAGCTTGGAAGGGGTCGAAAAACTGTTTTTT. Its translation is CASSLEGVEKLFF.

As to this clone: Here the CDR3 omits its conserved ending phenylalanine or tryptophan, so a read error is the likely source. The chain joins TRBV3-1 (or the pseudogene TRBV3-2) to TRBJ1-6, with D possibly being TRBD1 (6 bases). Germline CDR1 reads LGHDT; CDR2 reads YNNKEL (reference sequence). This CDR3 has 17 residues. Trimming pared 0 bases from V and 0 bases from J, leaving 9 bases between. The CDR3: CASSQEGQRSYNSPLHL. CDR3 DNA sequence: TGTGCCAGCAGCCAAGAAGGACAGCGCTCCTATAATTCACCCCTCCACCTT.

This chain connects TRBV19 to TRBJ1-3; possible D gene TRBD1, 5 bases. This CDR3 is built from 17 residues. Deletions cut 4 bases from V and 4 bases from J, with 20 bases between. Germline V lookup: CDR1 LNHDA, CDR2 SQIVND (reference sequence). CDR3 loop: CASSKSPTTVGGNTIYF. In nucleotides, the CDR3 is TGTGCCAGTAGTAAGTCGCCCACGACAGTGGGAGGAAACACCATATATTTT.

The CDR3 spells CASSKRTGSATEAFF. The CDR3 DNA sequence: TGTGCCAGCAGTAAACGGACAGGGTCGGCCACTGAAGCTTTCTTT. V usage is TRBV6-5 and J usage is TRBJ1-1; 8 bases are a match to TRBD1. Germline CDR1 and CDR2: MNHEY and SVGAGI. Trimming took 5 bases from V and 4 from J; bases not matched to a gene: 9. The CDR3 is 15 residues long.

The rearrangement links TRBV2 to TRBJ1-2; D is uncertain. There are 13 residues in the CDR3. The V gene's germline CDR1 is SNHLY and CDR2 FYNNEI. Trimming removed 3 bases from V and 3 bases from J, with 8 bases in between. CDR3 in amino acids: CASSEETDYGYTF. CDR3 in DNA: TGTGCCAGCAGTGAGGAGACGGACTATGGCTACACCTTC.

The genes are TRBV7-2 and TRBJ2-2; D remains unclear. Germline V gene data show CDR1 as SGHTA and CDR2 as FQGNSA. The germline V and J ends were trimmed by 3 bases and 4 bases, with 6 bases remaining between them. The CDR3 sequence is 13 residues long. Written as DNA, the CDR3 is TGTGCCAGCAGCTTTTCGAGCACCGGGGAGCTGTTTTTT. It yields the protein CASSFSSTGELFF.

The chain uses TRBV30 and TRBJ1-4, with TRBD1 matching 7 bases. With V trimmed by 5 bases and J by 4 bases, 13 bases remained unmatched. The CDR3 has 16 residues. Germline V lookup: CDR1 GTSNPN, CDR2 SVGIG (reference sequence). The CDR3 here is CAWAPGQRTVNEKLFF. CDR3 bases: TGTGCCTGGGCCCCGGGACAGAGAACTGTTAATGAAAAACTGTTTTTT.

J is TRBJ2-3 and V is TRBV2; tentative D call: TRBD2 (6 bases). CDR1 SNHLY and CDR2 FYNNEI come from the germline V gene. The CDR3 is made up of 17 amino acids. The V end lost 3 bases, the J end lost 1 base, and 17 bases lay between the germline ends. The CDR3 sequence: CASSDRRGIRGTDTQYF. CDR3 coding DNA: TGTGCCAGCAGTGATCGCCGCGGGATCCGTGGCACAGATACGCAGTATTTT.

J is TRBJ1-1 and V is TRBV30; no clear D. Trimming shortened V by 1 base and J by 4 bases, and 7 bases separated the two germline ends. CDR3 length: 12 residues. Germline V gene data show CDR1 as GTSNPN and CDR2 as SVGIG (reference sequence). The CDR3 DNA sequence: TGTGCCTGGAGTGCGGGTAGCACTGAAGCTTTCTTT. This codes for CAWSAGSTEAFF.

Concerning this clone: Different DNA sequences within this sample yield the same CDR3. The chain couples TRBV9 to TRBJ2-5, with D tentatively TRBD2 (5 bases). The length of the CDR3 is 13 residues. V gave up 5 bases and J gave up 1 base, with 9 bases separating them. The germline V gene encodes CDR1 SGDLS and CDR2 YYNGEE. The CDR3 nucleotides read TGTGCCAGCAGAAAGAGCGGCCAAGAGACCCAGTACTTC. It is translated as CASRKSGQETQYF.

This rearrangement joins TRBV6-2 or TRBV6-3 to TRBJ1-5, with D unclear. Germline V gene lookup returns CDR1 MNHEY and CDR2 SVGEGT. The V end was cut by 0 bases, the J end by 3 bases, with 9 bases between. The CDR3 runs to 15 residues. The CDR3, as DNA: TGTGCCAGCAGTTACTCCAGATTCCTCAATCAGCCCCAGCATTTT. It is translated as CASSYSRFLNQPQHF.

The chain has TRBV7-8 and TRBJ2-1; TRBD1 matches 9 bases. The CDR3 consists of 16 residues. After removal of 4 bases from V and 8 bases from J, the junction contained 12 bases not matched to a gene. Per germline, CDR1 SGHVS and CDR2 FQNEAQ. CDR3 amino acids: CASSSRPGQGGYEQFF. CDR3 nucleotides: TGTGCCAGCAGCTCGAGGCCGGGACAGGGAGGTTATGAGCAGTTCTTC.

This chain connects TRBV3-1 (or the pseudogene TRBV3-2) to TRBJ2-3, with 12 bases lining up with TRBD2. The CDR3 is 16 amino acids. J gave up 6 bases and V 3 bases, and 7 bases lay outside the gene matches. CDR1 is LGHDT, CDR2 YNNKEL, per germline (reference sequence). The CDR3 protein is CASSHRALAGGDTQYF. Written as DNA, the CDR3 is TGTGCCAGCAGCCACCGGGCTCTAGCGGGGGGGGATACGCAGTATTTT.

The chain employs TRBV3-1 (or the pseudogene TRBV3-2) and TRBJ1-3; TRBD1 agrees at 7 bases. Germline values: CDR1 LGHDT, CDR2 YNNKEL (reference sequence). The CDR3 consists of 16 residues. The J segment lost 0 bases and the V segment lost 5 bases, leaving 7 bases of the junction unmatched. The CDR3: CASSDRGLSSGNTIYF. The CDR3 DNA reads TGTGCCAGCAGCGATAGGGGGCTGAGCTCTGGAAACACCATATATTTT.